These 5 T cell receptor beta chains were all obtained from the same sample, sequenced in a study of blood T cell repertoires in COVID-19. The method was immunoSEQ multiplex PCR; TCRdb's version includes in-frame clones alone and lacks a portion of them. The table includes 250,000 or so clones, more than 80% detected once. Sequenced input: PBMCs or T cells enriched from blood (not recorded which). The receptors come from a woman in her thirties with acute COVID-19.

The DNA of the CDR3 is TGCAGCGTTGACGGTGGAGTGGCCTATGGCTACACCTTC. Protein: CSVDGGVAYGYTF. The chain recombines TRBV29-1 with TRBJ1-2; D is ambiguous. This CDR3 region has 13 residues. Per germline, CDR1 SQVTM and CDR2 ANQGSEA. Trimming pared 3 bases from V and 4 bases from J, leaving 12 bases between.

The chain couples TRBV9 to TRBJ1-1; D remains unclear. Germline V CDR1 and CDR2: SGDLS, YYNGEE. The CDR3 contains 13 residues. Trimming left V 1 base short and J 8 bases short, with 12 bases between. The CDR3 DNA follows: TGTGCCAGCAGCGTACTTACTTCGGGGGAAGCTTTCTTT. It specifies CASSVLTSGEAFF.

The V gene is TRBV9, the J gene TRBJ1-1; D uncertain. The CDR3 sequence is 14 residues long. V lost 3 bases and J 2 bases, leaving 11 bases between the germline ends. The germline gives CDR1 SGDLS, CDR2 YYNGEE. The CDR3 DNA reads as TGTGCCAGCAGCGCGTCAACAGACAACACTGAAGCTTTCTTT. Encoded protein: CASSASTDNTEAFF.

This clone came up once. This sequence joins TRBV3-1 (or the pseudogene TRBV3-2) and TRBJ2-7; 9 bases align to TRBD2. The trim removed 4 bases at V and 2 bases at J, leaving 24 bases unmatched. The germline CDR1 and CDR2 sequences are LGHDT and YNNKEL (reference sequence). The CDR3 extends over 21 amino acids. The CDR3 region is CASSPDHPQREEGEVPYEQYF. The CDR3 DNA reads TGTGCCAGCAGCCCCGACCACCCCCAGCGGGAGGAGGGTGAAGTCCCCTACGAGCAGTACTTC.

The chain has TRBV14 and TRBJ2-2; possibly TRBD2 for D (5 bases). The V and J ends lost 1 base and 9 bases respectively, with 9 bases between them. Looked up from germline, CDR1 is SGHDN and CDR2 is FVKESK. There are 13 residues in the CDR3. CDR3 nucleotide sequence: TGTGCCAGCAGCCAAGGCTGGGAGCGGGAGCTGTTTTTT. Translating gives CASSQGWERELFF.